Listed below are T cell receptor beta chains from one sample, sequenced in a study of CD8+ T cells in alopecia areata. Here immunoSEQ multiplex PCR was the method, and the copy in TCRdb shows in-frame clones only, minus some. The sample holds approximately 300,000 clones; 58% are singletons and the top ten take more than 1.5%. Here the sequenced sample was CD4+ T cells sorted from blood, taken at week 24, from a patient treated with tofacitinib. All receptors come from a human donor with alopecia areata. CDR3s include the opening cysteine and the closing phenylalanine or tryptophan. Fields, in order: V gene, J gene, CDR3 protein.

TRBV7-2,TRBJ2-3,CASSLRLPDTQYF
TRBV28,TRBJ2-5,CASSSQQAGAKETQYF
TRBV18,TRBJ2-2,CASSPTGAPGTGELFF
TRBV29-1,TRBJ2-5,CSVLLGLIVETQYF
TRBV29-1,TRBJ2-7,CSVRGQGAIEQYF
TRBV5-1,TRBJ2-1,CASSVATSSYNEQFF
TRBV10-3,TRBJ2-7,CAISDRGTYEQYF
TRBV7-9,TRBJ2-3,CASSSDTRYSTDTQYF
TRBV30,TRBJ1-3,CAWSVKGLSGNTIYF
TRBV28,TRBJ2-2,CASGGGPTGELFF
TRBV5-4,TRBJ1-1,CASSLGQGLNTEAFF
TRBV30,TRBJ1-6,CAWRRTGGSSPLHF
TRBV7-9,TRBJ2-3,CASSFSASTDTQYF
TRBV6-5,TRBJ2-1,CASSLYAFMGNNEQFF
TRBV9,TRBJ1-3,CASSVETGSSGNTIYF
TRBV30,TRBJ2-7,CAWSGEDYEQYF
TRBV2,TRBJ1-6,CASHTGGNSPLHF
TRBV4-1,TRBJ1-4,CASSRAGYEKLFF
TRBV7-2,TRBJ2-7,CASSLDRSSYEQYF
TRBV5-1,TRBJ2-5,CASSFPGVETQYF
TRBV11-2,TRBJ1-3,CASSLTGQGEPGNTIYF
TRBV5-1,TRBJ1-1,CASSPKSRVDEAEAFF
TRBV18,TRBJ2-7,CASSHENRVGGEQYF
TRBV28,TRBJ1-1,CASSLPGVGGTEAFF
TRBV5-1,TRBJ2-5,CASSLVGQQETQYF
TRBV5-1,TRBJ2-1,CASSLATDRGNEQFF
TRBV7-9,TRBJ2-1,CASNREGLNNEQFF
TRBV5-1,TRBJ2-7,CASSSQGTPYEQYF
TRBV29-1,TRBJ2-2,CSVVRADLNTGELFF
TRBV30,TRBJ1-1,CASGGRLNTEAFF
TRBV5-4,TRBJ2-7,CASSLVGTGAYEQYF
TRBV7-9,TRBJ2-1,CASSLDSSSYNEQFF
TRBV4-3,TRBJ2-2,CASSRPGELFF
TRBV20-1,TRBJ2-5,CSARVGETQYF
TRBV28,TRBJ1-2,CASSLTPEGDGYTF
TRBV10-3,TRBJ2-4,CAISEHPRQGARVINIQYF
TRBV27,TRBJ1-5,CASSFRVYQPQHF
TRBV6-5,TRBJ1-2,CASVGQGGYGYTF
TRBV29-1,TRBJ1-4,CSAGRVQEKLFF
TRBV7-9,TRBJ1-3,CASSFYRSSGNTIYF
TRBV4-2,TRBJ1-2,CASSQEEGRYTF
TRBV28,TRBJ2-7,CASSSGTGSYEQYF
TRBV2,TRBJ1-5,CASSEDRVSNQPQHF
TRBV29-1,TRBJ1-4,CSVMGTEKDEKLFF
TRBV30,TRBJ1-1,CAWKGDGLNTEAFF
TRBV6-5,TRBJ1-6,CASTNRVGSPLHF
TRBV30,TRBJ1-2,CAWSGGYGYTF
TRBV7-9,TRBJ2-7,CASSLVGEEQYF
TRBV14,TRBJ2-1,CASSQRTPQGFNEQFF
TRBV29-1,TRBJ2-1,CSVDFRRIYNEQFF
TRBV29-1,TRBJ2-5,CSVGGGNQETQYF
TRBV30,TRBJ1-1,CAWSGSQGGKAFF
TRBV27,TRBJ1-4,CASGTGGEKLFF
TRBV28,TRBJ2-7,CASTSGTYEQYF
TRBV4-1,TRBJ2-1,CASSQYRDSYNEQFF
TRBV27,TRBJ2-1,CASSFLASGGTRGNEQFF
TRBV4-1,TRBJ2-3,CASSQDQGKRTSTDTQYF
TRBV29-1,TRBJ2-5,CSVDPGHSQETQYF